This T cell receptor (beta chain) was retrieved from a study of alternative splicing in chronic myeloid leukemia remission (dated by TCRdb to about 2020). Regarding the study in general: RNA sequencing was used to profile peripheral blood obtained from chronic-phase CML patients at diagnosis and at remission, and the resulting profiles were compared with those of healthy donors. Some ten diagnostic specimens, together with matched remission specimens, were obtained from the RESIST (imatinib), ENESTxtnd (nilotinib) and PINNACLE (nilotinib plus pegylated interferon) trials. The median age was about 53 years at diagnosis, 56 to 70 at remission and 35 to 40 for the healthy controls. For the trials, the diagnostic specimens consisted of total leukocytes from peripheral blood that had been collected in EDTA. Nine CML samples, seven diagnostic and two matched remission, were obtained from the French Persistem study. The female/male split was 11/5 for diagnosis samples, 8/3 for remission samples and 2/4 for controls. Trizol was used to extract total RNA from peripheral blood mononuclear cells of diagnosis, remission and control samples. The investigation overall reported the following: At remission, blood cell composition had been reconfigured so that it resembled normal controls enriched in lymphoid cells. Blood cell composition varied strongly between timepoints, moving from enrichment of myeloid progenitors at diagnosis to enrichment of mature lymphoid cells at remission.

To prepare the library, bulk RNA-seq was applied. The TruSeq Stranded RNA sample prep kit was used to generate libraries of poly-A-enriched mRNA from an input of 0.85 to 1 ug total RNA. Every sample was sequenced in triplicate, with paired-end sequencing run on a HiSeq 2500. A read length of 125 nucleotides per mate was used for RNA-seq. Processing in the source paper ran as follows. Reads were trimmed and aligned to hg38 with STAR v2.7, with quality control by FASTQC, RSeQC and multiqc. Salmon 0.14.1 was used to quantify gene expression levels as transcripts per million (TPM). Principal component analysis suggested that transcriptomic profiles were not driven by trial, library batch, sequencing batch, treatment regimen or sex. After reprocessing by TCRdb, each CDR3 protein sequence is one entry, and no DNA is given. Clone size and V and J calls follow TCRdb, not the original study. The sample profile shows about 140 distinct CDR3 sequences; about 96% of them were found once. The ten largest clones take up roughly 11% of the sample.

CDR1 and CDR2 were assigned from the germline V gene as SGHRS and YFSETQ. The CDR3 starts with the cysteine, ends with the phenylalanine, and has 15 residues. DNA was not recorded. In this sample, this clonotype turned up once. Its antigen is currently not known. Interpreted using the paper, the time point label stands for: chronic-phase CML before TKI therapy (screening/day 1). The patient cohort comprised more than 15 CML patients, with matched post-remission samples retrieved for a subset of them. This sample comprised PBMCs or total blood leukocytes (not recorded which), obtained at diagnosis. The chain links TRBV5-1 with TRBJ2-1; TCRdb indicates TRBD2, and absent DNA this call remains unverified. The origin of this receptor is an adult with chronic myeloid leukemia. The CDR3 is CASSLGEASYNEQFF.